Described below is a single T cell receptor (beta chain) sequence and its context. Mismatch with germline at one junction end may stem from a read error. This sample is drawn from a study of blood T cell dynamics during melanoma immunotherapy. Across the whole study: Patients with metastatic melanoma got pembrolizumab or nivolumab-ipilimumab as first-line care.

Assay: immunoSEQ multiplex PCR; the TCRdb copy retains only in-frame clones and omits some. The sample contains several thousand clones, roughly 80% of which appear only once. The time point was: week 3, after first cycle of checkpoint inhibitor. Patients had no prior systemic cancer treatment, immunosuppressants or other active cancers. Germline V CDR1 and CDR2: SNHLY, FYNNEI. The CDR3 spans 14 residues. The chain combines TRBV2 with TRBJ2-7; D is perhaps TRBD1 (6 bases). The clonotype comes from a human donor with melanoma. The sequencing used blood, collected from a patient treated with checkpoint blockade. The CDR3 sequence is CASSTQGMFYGQYF. CDR3 DNA sequence: TGTGCCAGCAGTACACAGGGAATGTTCTACGGGCAGTACTTC.